These T cell receptor beta chains were read from a single sample in a study of blood T cells in healthy people across ages. TCRdb re-analysed the 5' RACE reads in MiXCR, keeping a single row per CDR3 protein. Among fewer than 2,000,000 distinct CDR3 sequences listed, roughly two fifths were seen once. The sample comprised blood. Receptors were obtained from a human donor in good health. Both conserved end residues are part of each CDR3. D genes are given only for firm matches. A row's size may be missing; if present it is once, few, many or a size class.

j_gene: TRBJ2-3
abundance: few
v_gene: TRBV4-1
d_gene: TRBD1
len: 14
CDR3aa: CASSQSEGADTQYF
CDR3nt: TGCGCCAGCAGCCAGTCTGAGGGGGCCGATACGCAGTATTTT

j_gene: TRBJ1-2
abundance: few
v_gene: TRBV20-1
d_gene: NA
len: 17
CDR3aa: CSASPLDYGLTGGGYTF
CDR3nt: TGCAGTGCTAGCCCCCTAGACTATGGGTTAACAGGAGGTGGCTACACCTTC

j_gene: TRBJ2-3
abundance: NA
v_gene: TRBV4-3
d_gene: NA
len: 16
CDR3aa: CASSQGQGYGTDTQYF
CDR3nt: TGCGCCAGCAGCCAAGGGCAGGGCTACGGCACAGATACGCAGTATTTT

j_gene: TRBJ2-3
abundance: NA
v_gene: TRBV10-3
d_gene: NA
len: 11
CDR3aa: CAISEPDTQYF
CDR3nt: TGTGCCATCAGTGAACCCGATACGCAGTATTTT

j_gene: TRBJ2-1
abundance: few
v_gene: TRBV28
d_gene: TRBD2
len: 14
CDR3aa: CASLRAGSYNEQFF
CDR3nt: TGTGCCAGCCTTAGAGCGGGGTCCTACAATGAGCAGTTCTTC

j_gene: TRBJ1-4
abundance: NA
v_gene: TRBV12-3/TRBV12-4
d_gene: TRBD1
len: 12
CDR3aa: CASRSNRGKLFF
CDR3nt: TGTGCCAGCAGATCCAACAGGGGAAAACTGTTTTTT

j_gene: TRBJ2-7
abundance: NA
v_gene: TRBV9
d_gene: NA
len: 14
CDR3aa: CASSVGSKSYEQYF
CDR3nt: TGTGCCAGCAGCGTAGGGTCCAAATCCTACGAGCAGTACTTC

j_gene: TRBJ2-1
abundance: few
v_gene: TRBV20-1
d_gene: NA
len: 16
CDR3aa: CSARDRTALRGGEQFF
CDR3nt: TGCAGTGCTAGAGATCGGACAGCTTTGAGAGGGGGTGAGCAGTTCTTC

j_gene: TRBJ2-7
abundance: NA
v_gene: TRBV7-2
d_gene: TRBD1
len: 16
CDR3aa: CASSLAGQGPLRVQYF
CDR3nt: TGTGCCAGCAGCTTAGCCGGACAGGGACCTCTACGAGTGCAGTACTTC

j_gene: TRBJ1-5
abundance: NA
v_gene: TRBV24-1
d_gene: TRBD1
len: 16
CDR3aa: CATSDQGQGGNQPQHF
CDR3nt: TGTGCCACCAGTGATCAGGGACAGGGAGGCAATCAGCCCCAGCATTTT

j_gene: TRBJ2-1
abundance: NA
v_gene: TRBV28
d_gene: NA
len: 18
CDR3aa: CASSLSGGNLVASNEQFF
CDR3nt: TGTGCCAGCAGTTTGAGTGGAGGGAATCTAGTGGCCTCCAATGAGCAGTTCTTC

j_gene: TRBJ2-7
abundance: NA
v_gene: TRBV6-5
d_gene: NA
len: 15
CDR3aa: CASLYTCVPAYEQYF
CDR3nt: TGTGCCAGCTTATACACGTGCGTCCCCGCCTACGAGCAGTACTTC

j_gene: TRBJ2-3
abundance: NA
v_gene: TRBV6-4
d_gene: NA
len: 13
CDR3aa: CATGGGYTDTQYF
CDR3nt: TGTGCCACCGGTGGGGGATATACAGATACGCAGTATTTT

j_gene: TRBJ1-2
abundance: once
v_gene: TRBV12-3/TRBV12-4
d_gene: NA
len: 15
CDR3aa: CASSLNIDRTYGYTF
CDR3nt: TGTGCCAGCAGTTTAAATATTGACAGAACCTATGGCTACACCTTC

j_gene: TRBJ2-7
abundance: NA
v_gene: TRBV7-3
d_gene: NA
len: 15
CDR3aa: CAGSLAPGPSYEQYF
CDR3nt: TGTGCCGGCAGCTTAGCCCCGGGCCCGTCCTACGAGCAGTACTTC

j_gene: TRBJ2-7
abundance: NA
v_gene: TRBV6-2/TRBV6-3
d_gene: NA
len: 14
CDR3aa: CASSRTPNSYEQYF
CDR3nt: TGTGCCAGCAGTCGGACACCCAACTCCTACGAGCAGTACTTC

j_gene: TRBJ1-2
abundance: NA
v_gene: TRBV29-1
d_gene: NA
len: 12
CDR3aa: CSVLQGSYGYTF
CDR3nt: TGCAGCGTTTTACAGGGCAGCTATGGCTACACCTTC

j_gene: TRBJ2-3
abundance: NA
v_gene: TRBV7-2
d_gene: TRBD2
len: 17
CDR3aa: CASSFPAGLARTDMQYF
CDR3nt: TGTGCCAGCAGCTTTCCCGCGGGACTAGCGCGCACAGATATGCAGTATTTT

j_gene: TRBJ2-7
abundance: NA
v_gene: TRBV14
d_gene: TRBD1
len: 15
CDR3aa: CASSQDPRGRYEQYF
CDR3nt: TGTGCCAGCAGCCAAGATCCCAGGGGGCGTTACGAGCAGTACTTC

j_gene: TRBJ2-1
abundance: NA
v_gene: TRBV29-1
d_gene: NA
len: 13
CDR3aa: CSVSQDSYNEQFF
CDR3nt: TGCAGCGTGTCCCAGGACAGCTACAATGAGCAGTTCTTC

j_gene: TRBJ1-1
abundance: NA
v_gene: TRBV10-3
d_gene: TRBD1
len: 14
CDR3aa: CAIREQQGRTEAFF
CDR3nt: TGTGCCATCAGAGAACAACAGGGGCGCACTGAAGCTTTCTTT

j_gene: TRBJ2-3
abundance: few
v_gene: TRBV25-1
d_gene: NA
len: 17
CDR3aa: CASSEYRERGRGDTQYF
CDR3nt: TGTGCCAGCAGTGAATATCGAGAGAGGGGGAGGGGGGATACGCAGTATTTT

j_gene: TRBJ1-2
abundance: NA
v_gene: TRBV9
d_gene: NA
len: 14
CDR3aa: CASNRNQGVGGYTF
CDR3nt: TGTGCCAGCAACAGAAACCAGGGAGTCGGTGGTTACACCTTC

j_gene: TRBJ2-5
abundance: few
v_gene: TRBV5-1
d_gene: TRBD1
len: 15
CDR3aa: CASSLTGTEEETQYF
CDR3nt: TGCGCCAGCAGCTTGACCGGGACAGAGGAAGAGACCCAGTACTTC

j_gene: TRBJ2-1
abundance: NA
v_gene: TRBV20-1
d_gene: NA
len: 13
CDR3aa: CSARSWGFETQFF
CDR3nt: TGCAGTGCCAGATCATGGGGGTTTGAGACCCAGTTCTTC

j_gene: TRBJ2-7
abundance: NA
v_gene: TRBV13
d_gene: TRBD1
len: 15
CDR3aa: CASSFTGGPSYEQYF
CDR3nt: TGTGCCAGCAGCTTTACAGGGGGTCCATCCTACGAGCAGTACTTC

j_gene: TRBJ2-5
abundance: few
v_gene: TRBV3-1
d_gene: NA
len: 16
CDR3aa: CASSQLLGGIGETQYF
CDR3nt: TGTGCCAGCAGCCAACTGCTGGGGGGTATTGGAGAGACCCAGTACTTC

j_gene: TRBJ1-1
abundance: few
v_gene: TRBV12-3/TRBV12-4
d_gene: TRBD1
len: 14
CDR3aa: CASSLIGTGAEAFF
CDR3nt: TGTGCCAGCAGTTTGATCGGGACAGGGGCTGAAGCTTTCTTT

j_gene: TRBJ1-5
abundance: few
v_gene: TRBV6-6
d_gene: NA
len: 15
CDR3aa: CASSYSGGANQPQHF
CDR3nt: TGTGCCAGCAGTTACTCTGGGGGGGCCAATCAGCCCCAGCATTTT

j_gene: TRBJ2-1
abundance: NA
v_gene: TRBV28
d_gene: TRBD2
len: 15
CDR3aa: CASSWEAREDNEQFF
CDR3nt: TGTGCCAGCAGCTGGGAGGCCCGGGAGGACAATGAGCAGTTCTTC

j_gene: TRBJ1-6
abundance: NA
v_gene: TRBV7-9
d_gene: TRBD1
len: 17
CDR3aa: CASSHDRGPRYNSPLHF
CDR3nt: TGTGCCAGCAGCCATGACAGGGGGCCCCGTTATAATTCACCCCTCCACTTT

j_gene: TRBJ2-5
abundance: NA
v_gene: TRBV6-2/TRBV6-3
d_gene: NA
len: 15
CDR3aa: CASSFGGTLQETQYF
CDR3nt: TGTGCCAGCAGCTTTGGGGGAACCCTCCAAGAGACCCAGTACTTC

j_gene: TRBJ1-6
abundance: NA
v_gene: TRBV7-3
d_gene: NA
len: 17
CDR3aa: CASSLTGGGLNNSPLHF
CDR3nt: TGTGCCAGCAGCTTAACCGGGGGGGGACTAAATAATTCACCCCTCCACTTT

j_gene: TRBJ2-5
abundance: NA
v_gene: TRBV11-2
d_gene: NA
len: 15
CDR3aa: CASSSGTSSQETQYF
CDR3nt: TGTGCCAGCAGTTCCGGGACCTCATCCCAAGAGACCCAGTACTTC

j_gene: TRBJ1-2
abundance: NA
v_gene: TRBV10-2
d_gene: TRBD1
len: 17
CDR3aa: CASSSEMPPAGGNGYTF
CDR3nt: TGCGCCAGCAGTTCTGAAATGCCCCCTGCAGGGGGAAATGGCTACACCTTC

j_gene: TRBJ2-1
abundance: many
v_gene: TRBV5-5
d_gene: NA
len: 11
CDR3aa: CASTNRYEQFF
CDR3nt: TGTGCCAGCACCAACAGGTATGAGCAGTTCTTC

j_gene: TRBJ2-7
abundance: NA
v_gene: TRBV3-1
d_gene: TRBD2
len: 16
CDR3aa: CASSQEGTSTSYEQYF
CDR3nt: TGTGCCAGCAGCCAAGAGGGGACTAGCACCTCCTACGAGCAGTACTTC

j_gene: TRBJ1-2
abundance: NA
v_gene: TRBV12-3/TRBV12-4
d_gene: NA
len: 13
CDR3aa: CASSLTDLYGYTF
CDR3nt: TGTGCCAGCAGCCTCACTGATCTCTATGGCTACACCTTC

j_gene: TRBJ2-1
abundance: once
v_gene: TRBV6-6
d_gene: NA
len: 14
CDR3aa: CASSYSLPLDEQFF
CDR3nt: TGTGCCAGCAGTTACTCGCTCCCCCTAGATGAGCAGTTCTTC

j_gene: TRBJ2-7
abundance: NA
v_gene: TRBV20-1
d_gene: NA
len: 11
CDR3aa: CSAKGLNEQYF
CDR3nt: TGCAGTGCTAAAGGGTTAAACGAGCAGTACTTC

j_gene: TRBJ2-7
abundance: NA
v_gene: TRBV12-3/TRBV12-4
d_gene: NA
len: 12
CDR3aa: CANGPPTYEQYF
CDR3nt: TGTGCCAACGGTCCCCCGACCTACGAGCAGTACTTC

j_gene: TRBJ2-7
abundance: NA
v_gene: TRBV30
d_gene: NA
len: 11
CDR3aa: CAWSGNYEQYF
CDR3nt: TGTGCCTGGAGCGGGAACTACGAGCAGTACTTC

j_gene: TRBJ2-5
abundance: many
v_gene: TRBV20-1
d_gene: NA
len: 11
CDR3aa: CSARGRETQYF
CDR3nt: TGCAGTGCTAGAGGGAGAGAGACCCAGTACTTC

j_gene: TRBJ1-6
abundance: NA
v_gene: TRBV6-6
d_gene: NA
len: 13
CDR3aa: CASKQGSNSPLHF
CDR3nt: TGTGCCAGTAAACAGGGTTCAAATTCACCCCTCCACTTT

j_gene: TRBJ2-3
abundance: few
v_gene: TRBV12-3/TRBV12-4
d_gene: NA
len: 12
CDR3aa: CASSLWGLAQYF
CDR3nt: TGTGCCAGCAGTTTGTGGGGGCTCGCGCAGTATTTT

j_gene: TRBJ2-2
abundance: NA
v_gene: TRBV5-6
d_gene: NA
len: 17
CDR3aa: CASSPRSRGGHAGELFF
CDR3nt: TGTGCCAGCAGCCCCAGGTCTCGCGGGGGCCACGCCGGGGAGCTGTTTTTT

j_gene: TRBJ2-3
abundance: NA
v_gene: TRBV29-1
d_gene: NA
len: 15
CDR3aa: CSVVFGDRTTDTQYF
CDR3nt: TGCAGCGTTGTGTTTGGCGACAGAACCACAGATACGCAGTATTTT

j_gene: TRBJ2-1
abundance: few
v_gene: TRBV3-1
d_gene: NA
len: 15
CDR3aa: CASSQTGEGVNEQFF
CDR3nt: TGTGCCAGCAGCCAAACCGGTGAGGGGGTAAATGAGCAGTTCTTC

j_gene: TRBJ2-1
abundance: NA
v_gene: TRBV5-1
d_gene: TRBD1
len: 20
CDR3aa: CASKGLGGQPIQSSYNEQFF
CDR3nt: TGCGCCAGCAAGGGCCTAGGGGGACAGCCCATTCAGAGCTCCTACAATGAGCAGTTCTTC

j_gene: TRBJ1-2
abundance: NA
v_gene: TRBV5-1
d_gene: NA
len: 14
CDR3aa: CASSLANTVDGYTF
CDR3nt: TGCGCCAGCAGCTTGGCCAACACAGTGGATGGCTACACCTTC

j_gene: TRBJ2-5
abundance: many
v_gene: TRBV10-3
d_gene: NA
len: 14
CDR3aa: CAISEGGREETQYF
CDR3nt: TGTGCCATCAGTGAAGGAGGAAGGGAAGAGACCCAGTACTTC